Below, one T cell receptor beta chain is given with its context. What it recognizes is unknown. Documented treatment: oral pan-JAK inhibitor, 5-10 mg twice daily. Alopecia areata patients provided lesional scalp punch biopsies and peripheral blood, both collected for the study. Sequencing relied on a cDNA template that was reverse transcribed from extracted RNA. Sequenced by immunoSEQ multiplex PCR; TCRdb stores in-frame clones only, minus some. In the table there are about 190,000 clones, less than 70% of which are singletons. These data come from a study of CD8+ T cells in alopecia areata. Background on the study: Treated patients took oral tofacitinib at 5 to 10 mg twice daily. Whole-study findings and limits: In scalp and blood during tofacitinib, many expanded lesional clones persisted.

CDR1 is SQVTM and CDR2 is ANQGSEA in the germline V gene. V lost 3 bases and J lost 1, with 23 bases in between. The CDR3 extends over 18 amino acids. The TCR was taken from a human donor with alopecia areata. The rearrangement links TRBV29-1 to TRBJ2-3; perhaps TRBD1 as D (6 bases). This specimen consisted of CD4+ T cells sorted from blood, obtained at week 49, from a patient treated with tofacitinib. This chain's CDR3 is CSVDSSDRKGWGTDTQYF. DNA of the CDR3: TGCAGCGTTGACTCCTCCGACAGGAAAGGATGGGGCACAGATACGCAGTATTTT.